The clone carrying this T cell receptor beta chain was detected a few times. This specimen belongs to a study of T-cell reconstitution after alpha-beta-depleted transplantation in children. Preparing the TCRbeta library involved the use of unique molecular identifiers. TCRdb used MiXCR to reprocess the PCR reads, holding one entry per CDR3 protein. The sample records 500,000 to 600,000 distinct CDR3 sequences, around a third being singletons. CDR1 is DFQATT, CDR2 SNEGSKA, per germline (reference sequence). Trimming at V came to 4 bases and at J to 1 base, leaving 3 bases not matched to a gene. The CDR3 is made up of 14 amino acids.

The TCR originated in a human donor who donated a stem cell graft to a child with aplastic anemia. The material was PBMCs from the stem cell graft donor, obtained from the stem cell graft. The rearrangement links TRBV20-1 to TRBJ1-1; TRBD1 agrees at 10 bases. Written as DNA, the CDR3 is TGCAGTGCTATTAGGGACAGGGGGAACACTGAAGCTTTCTTT. This codes for CSAIRDRGNTEAFF.